This paragraph covers one TCR beta chain sequence. The record originates from a study of cytomegalovirus exposure and HLA in healthy donors. PCR amplification relied on 60 Vbeta primers (plus 13 Jbeta primers). Using immunoSEQ multiplex PCR, the repertoire was profiled, and TCRdb retains in-frame clones only, with some absent. Seen here are 85,000 to 120,000 clones, 65% to 90% observed once, and the top ten hold about 1.6%. CDR1 is SEHNR, CDR2 FQNEAQ, per germline (reference sequence). Unmatched junction bases numbered 3, after V lost 4 bases and J lost 4 bases. This CDR3 has 13 amino acids. The sample taken for sequencing was PBMCs. The clonotype was recovered from a man aged 45-65 years in good health and CMV-seronegative. V is TRBV7-9 and J is TRBJ2-7, with 8 bases matching TRBD1. CDR3 bases: TGTGCCAGCAGCTGGACAGGGCCATACGAGCAGTACTTC. Translation: CASSWTGPYEQYF.